The clone carrying this TCR beta chain was counted many times. Its antigen is currently unknown. This entry comes from a study of early T cells in non-severe SARS-CoV-2 infection. Study in general: Unpaired chains resulted from sequencing bulk RNA of unsorted whole blood.

TCRdb itself ran the 5' RACE reads through MiXCR, one entry per CDR3 protein. In the table there are around 77,000 distinct CDR3 sequences, about 5% of which are singletons. Findings of the study overall: Private and CD4 specificities were missed by VDJdb matching, which favored anti-spike CD8 responses.

Germline values: CDR1 SGHVS, CDR2 FNYEAQ. The CDR3 sequence is 17 residues long. The junction had 6 bases not matched to a gene; V was cut back by 5 bases and J by 5 bases. Sample: whole blood, taken at baseline. The chain is built from TRBV7-6 and TRBJ2-2, with 15 nucleotides matching TRBD2. This clonotype was obtained from an adult who was a healthcare worker with PCR-confirmed SARS-CoV-2 infection or an uninfected control (not recorded which). The CDR3 loop is CASSRGTSGRRTGELFF. In DNA, the CDR3 is TGTGCCAGCAGCCGGGGGACTAGCGGGAGGCGGACCGGGGAGCTGTTTTTT.